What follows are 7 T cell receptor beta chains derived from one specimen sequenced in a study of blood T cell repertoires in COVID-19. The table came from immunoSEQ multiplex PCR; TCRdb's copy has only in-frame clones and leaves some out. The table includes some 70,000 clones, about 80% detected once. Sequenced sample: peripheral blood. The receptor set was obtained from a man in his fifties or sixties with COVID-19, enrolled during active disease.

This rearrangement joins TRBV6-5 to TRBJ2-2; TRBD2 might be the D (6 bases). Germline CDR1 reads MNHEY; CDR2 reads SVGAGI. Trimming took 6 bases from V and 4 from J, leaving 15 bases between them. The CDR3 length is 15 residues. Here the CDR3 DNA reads TGTGCCAGCAGCCCCCCGACTAGTAGCACCGGGGAGCTGTTTTTT. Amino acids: CASSPPTSSTGELFF.

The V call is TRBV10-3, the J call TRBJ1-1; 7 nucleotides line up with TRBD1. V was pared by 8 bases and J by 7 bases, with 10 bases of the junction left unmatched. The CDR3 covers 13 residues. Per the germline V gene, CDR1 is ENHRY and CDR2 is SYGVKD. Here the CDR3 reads CAIGPTGSVEAFF. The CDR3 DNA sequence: TGTGCCATCGGACCGACAGGGTCGGTTGAAGCTTTCTTT.

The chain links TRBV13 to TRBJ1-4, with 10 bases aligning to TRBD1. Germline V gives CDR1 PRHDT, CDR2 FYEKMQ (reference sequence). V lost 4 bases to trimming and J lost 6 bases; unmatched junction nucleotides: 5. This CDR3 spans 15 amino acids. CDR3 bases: TGTGCCAGCAGCTCCGACAGGGGGCGCGATGAAAAACTGTTTTTT. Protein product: CASSSDRGRDEKLFF. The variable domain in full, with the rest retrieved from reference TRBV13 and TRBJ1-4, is AAGVIQSPRHLIKEKRETATLKCYPIPRHDTVYWYQQGPGQDPQFLISFYEKMQSDKGSIPDRFSAQQFSDYHSELNMSSLELGDSALYFCASSSDRGRDEKLFFGSGTQLSVL.

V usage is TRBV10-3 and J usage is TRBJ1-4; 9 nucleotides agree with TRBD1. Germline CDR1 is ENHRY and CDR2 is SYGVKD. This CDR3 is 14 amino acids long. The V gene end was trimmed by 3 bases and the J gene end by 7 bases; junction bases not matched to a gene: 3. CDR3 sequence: CAISDDRGGEKLFF. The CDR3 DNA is TGTGCCATCAGTGACGACAGGGGGGGTGAAAAACTGTTTTTT.

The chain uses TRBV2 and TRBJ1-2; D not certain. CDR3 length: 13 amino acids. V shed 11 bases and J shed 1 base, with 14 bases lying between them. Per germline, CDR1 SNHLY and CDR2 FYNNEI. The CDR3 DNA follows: TGTGCCGGATCGTCAGGTCTTAACTATGGCTACACCTTC. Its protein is CAGSSGLNYGYTF.

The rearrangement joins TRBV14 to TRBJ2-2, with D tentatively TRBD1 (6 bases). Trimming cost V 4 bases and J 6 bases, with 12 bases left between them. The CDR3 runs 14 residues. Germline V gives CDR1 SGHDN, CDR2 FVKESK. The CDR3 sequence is CASSRTGPSGELFF. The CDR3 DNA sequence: TGTGCCAGCAGCCGAACAGGGCCTTCCGGGGAGCTGTTTTTT.

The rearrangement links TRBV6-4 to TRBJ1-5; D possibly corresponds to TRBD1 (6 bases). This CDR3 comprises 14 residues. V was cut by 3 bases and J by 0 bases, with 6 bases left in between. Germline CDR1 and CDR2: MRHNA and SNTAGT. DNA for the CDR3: TGTGCCAGCAGTGAGGACAGTAGCAATCAGCCCCAGCATTTT. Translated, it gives CASSEDSSNQPQHF.